These 23 T cell receptor beta chains originate from one sample sequenced in a study of prognosis after radiotherapy for stage I lung cancer. Genomic DNA was the source, and TCR beta CDR3 was amplified from it by two-round multiplex PCR. First-round PCR employed TRBV- and TRBJ-specific primers for each gene. MiXCR was run by TCRdb on the multiplex PCR reads, yielding one entry per CDR3 protein. In the table there are 15,000 to 20,000 distinct CDR3 sequences, around 30% of which are singletons. Sample: PBMCs, taken before or after stereotactic body radiation therapy (not recorded which). These TCRs come from a donor aged 50 or older with non-small cell lung cancer.

This clonotype was counted many times. The V gene is TRBV7-9, the J gene TRBJ1-3; D unresolved. The CDR3 covers 14 residues. V was trimmed by 5 bases and J by 0 bases, leaving 8 bases between them. Germline values: CDR1 SEHNR, CDR2 FQNEAQ (reference sequence). In DNA, the CDR3 is TGTGCCAGCAGCCCAACCTACTCTGGAAACACCATATATTTT. Translating it yields CASSPTYSGNTIYF.

About this clonotype: This is likely an artifact of a read error, given a far larger clone one base away. The chain employs TRBV6-2 or TRBV6-3 and TRBJ1-1, with D unresolved. The CDR3 is 13 residues long. Germline V gene lookup returns CDR1 MNHEY and CDR2 SVGEGT. The V and J ends lost 6 bases and 3 bases respectively, with 11 bases between them. The CDR3 DNA reads TGTGCCAGCAGAGCCAACCGGGACACTGAAGCTTTCTTT. Translating gives CASRANRDTEAFF.

The chain recombines TRBV7-9 with TRBJ2-7, with D possibly TRBD2 on 6 matching bases. This CDR3 has 18 residues. Germline V lookup: CDR1 SEHNR, CDR2 FQNEAQ (reference sequence). V lost 5 bases, J lost 6 bases, and 29 bases lay in between. The CDR3 DNA reads TGTGCCAGCAGCCGAACTAGAGTAGCTCTACGTACCGGGGGCGAGCAGTACTTC. It encodes CASSRTRVALRTGGEQYF.

Comments on this clonotype: A read error is possible here, since a much larger clone lies one base away. The chain recombines TRBV16 with TRBJ2-2; maybe TRBD1 (6 bases). Germline CDR1 KGHSY, CDR2 FQNENV. This CDR3 is 14 amino acids long. Trimming removed 7 bases from V and 3 bases from J, with 12 bases in between. CDR3 loop: CASTQAGDTGELFF. CDR3 nucleotides: TGTGCCAGCACCCAGGCAGGGGACACCGGGGAGCTGTTTTTT.

This clonotype showed up many times. The chain uses TRBV11-2 and TRBJ2-3; D gene unclear. Deletions cut 5 bases from V and 6 bases from J, with 6 bases between. Germline CDR1 reads SGHAT; CDR2 reads FQNNGV. The CDR3 runs to 11 residues. In DNA, the CDR3 is TGTGCCAGCAGCCCCCTGGATACGCAGTATTTT. Encoded protein: CASSPLDTQYF.

This clonotype came up many times. The J gene is TRBJ2-7, the V gene TRBV7-6, with TRBD1 identical over 10 bases. Germline-derived CDR1 and CDR2 are SGHVS and FNYEAQ. The CDR3 covers 16 residues. V dropped 5 bases and J dropped 2; count of bases not matched to a gene: 9. CDR3 coding DNA: TGTGCCAGCAGCGACACCGGGACAGGGGATCCCTACGAGCAGTACTTC. Amino acid sequence: CASSDTGTGDPYEQYF.

In regard to this clonotype: A read error is possible here, since a much larger clone lies one base away. This chain uses TRBV6-5 with TRBJ2-7; D unclear. From germline, CDR1 is MNHEY and CDR2 SVGAGI. The CDR3 has 15 residues. Trimming shortened V by 0 bases and J by 2 bases, and 11 bases separated the two germline ends. Written as DNA, the CDR3 is TGTGCCAGCAGTTACTCGTCTGGCGTTACCTACGAGCAGTACTTC. It yields the protein CASSYSSGVTYEQYF.

This clonotype has ten or more counts. The chain joins TRBV7-9 to TRBJ1-2, with 7 bases lining up with TRBD1. The CDR3 contains 15 residues. Trimming removed 0 bases from V and 5 bases from J; junction bases left unmatched: 6. From germline, CDR1 is SEHNR and CDR2 FQNEAQ (reference sequence). The CDR3 loop is CASSLARQGAYGYTF. CDR3 nucleotide sequence: TGTGCCAGCAGCTTAGCAAGACAGGGCGCGTATGGCTACACCTTC.

This clonotype showed up many times. The chain is built from TRBV5-1 and TRBJ2-3; the D gene is possibly TRBD2 (5 bases). Trimming stripped 2 bases from V and 2 bases from J, with 12 bases between. CDR1 SGHRS and CDR2 YFSETQ come from the germline V gene. This CDR3 comprises 15 residues. DNA of the CDR3: TGCGCCAGCAGCTTTAATGGCGGGTACACAGATACGCAGTATTTT. It encodes CASSFNGGYTDTQYF.

This clonotype has a count of ten or more. The chain joins TRBV5-4 to TRBJ2-1; D might be TRBD1 (6 bases). V was shortened by 4 bases and J by 2 bases, with 13 bases between the two germline ends. The CDR3 loop spans 15 amino acids. Germline V gene data show CDR1 as SGHNT and CDR2 as YYREEE (reference sequence). The CDR3 bases are TGTGCCAGCAGCCCATGGACAGCCCCCTACAATGAGCAGTTCTTC. Translating it yields CASSPWTAPYNEQFF. The full variable domain, in which reference TRBV5-4 and TRBJ2-1 provide the parts outside the CDR3, is ETGVTQSPTHLIKTRGQQVTLRCSSQSGHNTVSWYQQALGQGPQFIFQYYREEENGRGNFPPRFSGLQFPNYSSELNVNALELDDSALYLCASSPWTAPYNEQFFGPGTRLTVL.

This chain joins TRBV6-1 and TRBJ2-7, with D perhaps TRBD1 or TRBD2 (5 bases each). V was clipped by 6 bases and J by 3 bases, with 18 bases between them. The germline gives CDR1 MNHNS, CDR2 SASEGT. The CDR3 sequence is 15 residues long. The CDR3 here is CASRARRDGCYEQYF. As DNA, the CDR3 is TGTGCCAGCAGGGCTCGCCGGGACGGCTGCTACGAGCAGTACTTC.

As regards this clonotype: A far larger clone is off by one base, so a read error is likely. The chain has TRBV5-1 and TRBJ2-7, with D perhaps assigned TRBD1 or TRBD2 (6 bases each). TRBJ2-5 explains the end of the DNA better; the J call may be wrong. Germline lookup yields CDR1 SGHRS and CDR2 YFSETQ. There are 15 residues in the CDR3. CDR3 bases: TGCGCCAGCAGCCCTTGGGACACTGGGGGGGAGACCCAGTACTTC. Amino acid sequence: CASSPWDTGGETQYF.

A note on this clonotype: Since a much larger clone is just one base distant, this may be a read error. The chain couples TRBV24-1 to TRBJ1-4; possibly TRBD1 for D (6 bases). Germline V gene data show CDR1 as KGHDR and CDR2 as SFDVKD. The ends were cut back, 12 bases at V and 8 bases at J, with 15 bases in the middle. The CDR3 is made up of 12 amino acids. CDR3 nucleotide sequence: TGTGCCGAGGGGGGGGATAGAGAAAAACTGTTTTTT. Translation: CAEGGDREKLFF.

Remarks on this clonotype: A read error likely explains this, since a far larger clone differs by one base. V gene TRBV28 combines with J gene TRBJ2-5, with D possibly being TRBD2 (6 bases). The V end was cut by 5 bases, the J end by 2 bases, with 12 bases between. CDR3 length: 14 amino acids. Germline V lookup: CDR1 MDHEN, CDR2 SYDVKM. In DNA form, the CDR3 reads TGTGCCAGCAGTGGAATAGCGGAACAAGAGACCCAGTACTTC. This codes for CASSGIAEQETQYF.

This clonotype was picked up many times. This rearrangement joins TRBV28 to TRBJ1-5, with D unclear. The V and J ends lost 3 bases and 6 bases respectively, with 15 bases between them. Germline CDR1 and CDR2: MDHEN and SYDVKM. The CDR3 spans 15 residues. CDR3 coding DNA: TGTGCCAGCAGTTTTAGGGAACGCCGGGGTCAGCCCCAGCATTTT. It translates to CASSFRERRGQPQHF.

With respect to this clonotype: Being one base from a much bigger clone, this may be a read error. The chain employs TRBV2 and TRBJ1-1, with 9 positions matching TRBD1. V lost 4 bases and J lost 5; bases outside the gene matches: 8. Germline CDR1 is SNHLY and CDR2 is FYNNEI. The CDR3 length is 15 residues. CDR3 sequence (DNA): TGTGCCAGCAGTGGGAACAGGGGGCTCGGGACTGAAGCTTTCTTT. Translation gives CASSGNRGLGTEAFF.

This clonotype was counted ten times or more. This chain joins TRBV3-1 and TRBJ2-7, with D perhaps TRBD1 or TRBD2 (5 bases each). V lost 4 bases and J lost 0, with 13 bases in between. CDR3 length equals 15 residues. Germline-derived CDR1 and CDR2 are LGHDT and YNNKEL (reference sequence). The CDR3 is CASSPRDLASYEQYF. Here the CDR3 DNA reads TGTGCCAGCAGCCCCCGGGACCTCGCCTCCTACGAGCAGTACTTC.

This clonotype was counted at least ten times. The V call is TRBV5-1, the J call TRBJ1-1; D not resolved. There are 14 residues in the CDR3. From germline, CDR1 is SGHRS and CDR2 YFSETQ. V lost 0 bases to trimming and J lost 4 bases, with 10 bases between them. The CDR3 sequence: CASSLARQSTEAFF. The CDR3 DNA sequence: TGCGCCAGCAGCTTGGCTCGGCAAAGCACTGAAGCTTTCTTT.

By share of the sample, this clonotype is medium-sized. The chain is built from TRBV12-3 or TRBV12-4 and TRBJ1-2, with D possibly TRBD1 on 6 matching bases. The CDR3 is 15 residues long. Trimming took 3 bases from V and 8 from J, leaving 19 bases between them. The CDR3 sequence: CASSLAGTLTGGYTF. The CDR3 nucleotides are TGTGCCAGCAGTTTGGCCGGGACTTTAACAGGGGGCTACACCTTC.

CDR3 nucleotides: TGCAGCGTCTGCCTTCTAGCGGGACAATCAGATACGCAGTATTTT. This encodes CSVCLLAGQSDTQYF. The chain recombines TRBV29-1 with TRBJ2-3; 9 bases line up with TRBD2. Germline V gene lookup returns CDR1 SQVTM and CDR2 ANQGSEA. The junction had 11 bases not matched to a gene; V was cut back by 6 bases and J by 4 bases. The CDR3 extends over 15 amino acids.

The chain combines TRBV12-3 or TRBV12-4 with TRBJ2-1; the D is unclear. The V and J ends lost 5 bases and 6 bases respectively, with 17 bases between them. This CDR3 is built from 15 residues. CDR3: CASSTLSSETNEQFF. The DNA for the CDR3 is TGTGCCAGCAGTACCCTGAGTAGTGAGACCAATGAGCAGTTCTTC.

The genes are TRBV2 and TRBJ2-3; 11 nucleotides line up with TRBD2. Germline V gives CDR1 SNHLY, CDR2 FYNNEI. Trimming removed 8 bases from V and 4 bases from J; junction bases left unmatched: 17. The CDR3 covers 18 residues. The CDR3: CASPPGGIIAGGPDTQYF. CDR3 nucleotide sequence: TGTGCCAGCCCCCCGGGCGGGATTATAGCGGGAGGGCCAGATACGCAGTATTTT.

This clonotype was observed at least ten times. This rearrangement joins TRBV29-1 to TRBJ2-3, with 10 bases matching TRBD2. This CDR3 spans 13 amino acids. Unmatched junction bases numbered 5, after V lost 5 bases and J lost 6 bases. Germline-derived CDR1 and CDR2 are SQVTM and ANQGSEA. This chain's CDR3 is CSVSGRATDTQYF. DNA for the CDR3: TGCAGCGTTAGCGGGAGGGCCACCGATACGCAGTATTTT.